This passage covers 29 T cell receptor beta chains from one sample sequenced in a study of glioma-infiltrating T cells. The iRepertoire nested amplicon-rescue multiplex PCR amplified TCR alpha and beta CDR3s from RNA. A single record per CDR3 protein comes from TCRdb applying MiXCR to the multiplex PCR reads. The sample has 300,000 to 400,000 distinct CDR3 sequences; more than 35% are singletons. The material sequenced was glioma tissue, nonneoplastic brain tissue, or PBMCs (not recorded which). These receptors all stem from a human donor with low-grade glioma or glioblastoma, undergoing nonglioma brain surgery, or in good health (not recorded which).

V is TRBV4-1 and J is TRBJ2-3; D gene ambiguous. Germline lookup yields CDR1 MGHRA and CDR2 YSYEKL. The ends were cut back, 4 bases at V and 3 bases at J, with 17 bases in the middle. There are 16 residues in the CDR3. CDR3 region: CASSPSGPAGTDTQYF. Here the CDR3 DNA reads TGCGCCAGCAGCCCTTCCGGCCCCGCTGGAACAGATACGCAGTATTTT.

A remark on this clonotype: An end of the junction differs from the germline gene, which may be a read error. The chain has TRBV20-1 and TRBJ1-1; the D is unclear. The CDR3 has 13 residues. CDR1 is DFQATT, CDR2 SNEGSKA, per germline (reference sequence). The CDR3 protein is CSARDPGDTEAFF. The CDR3 nucleotides read TGTAGTGCTAGAGATCCCGGGGACACTGAAGCTTTCTTT.

V usage is TRBV27 and J usage is TRBJ1-2; unclear D gene. The germline V and J ends were trimmed by 6 bases and 4 bases, with 15 bases remaining between them. This CDR3 contains 14 residues. Per germline, CDR1 MNHEY and CDR2 SMNVEV (reference sequence). DNA of the CDR3: TGTGCCAGCAGCCAGGACCCACGGTTCTATGGCTACACCTTC. The encoded protein is CASSQDPRFYGYTF.

The chain uses TRBV20-1 and TRBJ2-3; D is uncertain. The CDR3 totals 12 residues. V was cut by 5 bases and J by 5 bases, with 11 bases left in between. The germline V gene encodes CDR1 DFQATT and CDR2 SNEGSKA (reference sequence). Here the CDR3 reads CSASRVQDTQYF. For the CDR3, the DNA is TGCAGTGCTTCTCGGGTGCAAGATACGCAGTATTTT.

This clonotype was seen repeatedly, ten times or more. The chain couples TRBV6-2 or TRBV6-3 to TRBJ2-3; the D is unclear. The CDR3 has 14 amino acids. CDR1 and CDR2 from the germline V gene are MNHEY and SVGEGT. The ends were cut back, 0 bases at V and 7 bases at J, with 11 bases in the middle. CDR3 sequence: CASSYSMTLNTQYF. The CDR3 DNA reads as TGTGCCAGCAGTTACTCGATGACTCTCAATACGCAGTATTTT.

V usage is TRBV28 and J usage is TRBJ1-4; a weak D match, TRBD1 (6 bases). From germline, CDR1 is MDHEN and CDR2 SYDVKM. This CDR3 spans 20 amino acids. V was pared by 5 bases and J by 3 bases, with 28 bases between. The CDR3 loop reads CASSPYPQGYRLAANEKLFF. CDR3 nucleotide sequence: TGTGCCAGCAGTCCCTACCCACAGGGATACCGCTTGGCAGCTAATGAAAAACTGTTTTTT.

V usage is TRBV6-6 and J usage is TRBJ2-7, with unresolved D. From germline, CDR1 is MNHNY and CDR2 SVGAGI (reference sequence). The CDR3 consists of 13 residues. V was pared by 0 bases and J by 7 bases, with 10 bases between. The CDR3 region has the DNA TGTGCCAGCAGTTACTCGTCAGGCGGAGAGCAGTACTTC. This codes for CASSYSSGGEQYF.

Turning to this clonotype: This could be a read error, since a much larger clone is one nucleotide away. This chain links TRBV6-1 with TRBJ2-7; D not resolved. CDR1 and CDR2 from the germline V gene are MNHNS and SASEGT. This CDR3 spans 13 amino acids. The CDR3 reads CATADGLSYDQYF. CDR3 coding DNA: TGTGCCACCGCTGATGGGCTGAGCTACGATCAGTACTTC.

This clonotype was counted at least ten times. The rearrangement links TRBV27 to TRBJ2-5, with TRBD2 matching 14 bases. The CDR3 length is 15 residues. V lost 6 bases, J lost 7 bases, and 7 bases stayed unmatched. CDR1 and CDR2 from the germline V gene are MNHEY and SMNVEV (reference sequence). Here the CDR3 reads CASSMTSGRAGTQYF. The CDR3, as DNA: TGTGCCAGCAGCATGACTAGCGGGAGGGCGGGGACCCAGTACTTC.

J is TRBJ2-1 and V is TRBV20-1; TRBD1 matches at 7 bases. After removal of 2 bases from V and 10 bases from J, the junction contained 2 bases not matched to a gene. CDR1 and CDR2 from the germline V gene are DFQATT and SNEGSKA (reference sequence). This CDR3 is built from 11 residues. Here the CDR3 reads CSARRGGEQFF. The DNA for the CDR3 is TGCAGTGCTAGACGAGGGGGCGAGCAGTTCTTC.

Of note for this clonotype: This may arise from a read error, as a much more abundant clone is one base away. The chain joins TRBV20-1 to TRBJ1-5; D call uncertain. The CDR3 contains 13 residues. Germline assignment: CDR1 DFQATT and CDR2 SNEGSKA (reference sequence). The CDR3 coding sequence is TGCGCCAAAGGAAGTTATAGCAATCAGGCCCAGCATTTT. Its protein is CAKGSYSNQAQHF.

V usage is TRBV28 and J usage is TRBJ2-7; 13 bases align to TRBD2. This CDR3 region has 16 residues. Germline V gene sequence: CDR1 MDHEN, CDR2 SYDVKM. J was trimmed by 2 bases and V by 6 bases; bases with no gene match: 7. The CDR3 bases are TGTGCCAGCAGACGCGCCGGGACTAGCGGGGCCTACGAGCAGTACTTC. Translating it yields CASRRAGTSGAYEQYF.

This clonotype has more than one count but fewer than ten. The CDR3, as DNA: TGTGCCAGCAGTTGGGGGACAGGGGGCGCCGGGGAGCTGTTTTTT. Translated: CASSWGTGGAGELFF. This chain uses TRBV12-3 or TRBV12-4 with TRBJ2-2; 12 nucleotides line up with TRBD1. This CDR3 spans 15 amino acids. V trimming: 4 bases; J trimming: 6 bases; junction bases outside the gene matches: 3.

Ten or more counts support this clonotype. V gene TRBV24-1 combines with J gene TRBJ2-5; TRBD2 might be the D (5 bases). Germline V gene sequence: CDR1 KGHDR, CDR2 SFDVKD. The CDR3 spans 16 residues. V was shortened by 3 bases and J by 6 bases, with 19 bases between the two germline ends. CDR3 coding DNA: TGTGCCACCAGTGATCGACTTCAACTAGTCAGGCAGACCCAGTACTTC. Amino acid sequence: CATSDRLQLVRQTQYF.

This clonotype was counted only a few times. CDR3 in DNA: TGTGCCAGCGGTTTCCCCGGGGAGCTGTTTTTT. Its protein product is CASGFPGELFF. V usage is TRBV6-1 and J usage is TRBJ2-2; D is ambiguous. This CDR3 is 11 amino acids long. CDR1 and CDR2 (germline): MNHNS, SASEGT. V lost 8 bases and J lost 6, with 7 bases in between.

This clonotype was counted ten times or more. The chain employs TRBV20-1 and TRBJ1-5, with D possibly TRBD1 on 5 matching bases. The V and J ends lost 2 bases and 3 bases respectively, with 23 bases between them. Germline V CDR1 and CDR2: DFQATT, SNEGSKA (reference sequence). The CDR3 contains 18 residues. The CDR3: CSARPLVRTGGFNQPQHF. The DNA for the CDR3 is TGCAGTGCTAGACCTTTAGTGCGAACAGGTGGATTCAATCAGCCCCAGCATTTT.

V is TRBV28 and J is TRBJ1-5, with D possibly being TRBD1 (6 bases). Germline lookup yields CDR1 MDHEN and CDR2 SYDVKM. The CDR3 totals 13 residues. V was clipped by 7 bases and J by 4 bases, with 11 bases between them. Written as DNA, the CDR3 is TGTGCCAGCAAACTTACAGGGAATCAGCCCCAGCATTTT. It specifies CASKLTGNQPQHF.

The chain carries TRBV28 and TRBJ2-7, with a tentative D call TRBD2 (5 bases). Germline lookup yields CDR1 MDHEN and CDR2 SYDVKM. CDR3 length: 13 amino acids. Trimming left V 5 bases short and J 6 bases short, with 14 bases between. The chain's CDR3 is CASSMSPGFEQYF. DNA of the CDR3: TGTGCCAGCAGTATGAGCCCGGGGTTCGAGCAGTACTTC.

The gene calls are TRBV28 and TRBJ2-3, with D perhaps matching TRBD1 (6 bases). The CDR3 has 15 residues. V lost 6 bases to trimming and J lost 4 bases, with 17 bases between them. The germline gives CDR1 MDHEN, CDR2 SYDVKM. The CDR3 sequence: CASRKPGHMADTQYF. As DNA, the CDR3 is TGTGCCAGCAGAAAGCCGGGACACATGGCAGATACGCAGTATTTT. Using reference TRBV28 and TRBJ2-3 for the parts outside the CDR3, the full variable domain is DVKVTQSSRYLVKRTGEKVFLECVQDMDHENMFWYRQDPGLGLRLIYFSYDVKMKEKGDIPEGYSVSREKKERFSLILESASTNQTSMYLCASRKPGHMADTQYFGPGTRLTVL.

The chain has TRBV19 and TRBJ2-7, with 7 bases lining up with TRBD2. Per germline, CDR1 LNHDA and CDR2 SQIVND (reference sequence). V gave up 9 bases and J gave up 0 bases; unmatched junction bases: 11. There are 15 residues in the CDR3. CDR3 sequence (DNA): TGTGCCAGCACCTGGGGCGGGAGTGGCTCCTACGAGCAGTACTTC. The encoded protein is CASTWGGSGSYEQYF.

The chain has TRBV24-1 and TRBJ2-5; D could derive from TRBD1 or TRBD2 (5 bases each). Germline CDR1 is KGHDR and CDR2 is SFDVKD. The ends were cut back, 4 bases at V and 5 bases at J, with 22 bases in the middle. The CDR3 runs 17 residues. The DNA for the CDR3 is TGTGCCACCAGTGAGCTCCCCCGGGGCGAAGGGGAGGAGACCCAGTACTTC. Residues: CATSELPRGEGEETQYF.

This clonotype was detected many times. The DNA for the CDR3 is TGCAGTGCTAGAGATATAGGGGAACTCTACGAGCAGTACTTC. Its translation: CSARDIGELYEQYF. V is TRBV20-1 and J is TRBJ2-7; a weak D match, TRBD1 (5 bases). Germline CDR1 and CDR2: DFQATT and SNEGSKA (reference sequence). The CDR3 consists of 14 residues. V was cut by 0 bases and J by 3 bases, with 12 bases left in between.

About this clonotype: Sequence at one end of the junction differs from germline and may be a read error. The chain has TRBV12-3 or TRBV12-4 and TRBJ1-2; 7 bases agree with TRBD1. CDR3 length equals 15 residues. For the CDR3, the DNA is TGTGCCAGCAGCTTAGGACAGGCAACAACGGGGGGCTACACCTTC. It encodes CASSLGQATTGGYTF.

Concerning this clonotype itself: One end of the junction is discordant with germline, which a read error may explain. V is TRBV6-6 and J is TRBJ2-7; D call uncertain. Per germline, CDR1 MNHNY and CDR2 SVGAGI (reference sequence). The CDR3 has 14 amino acids. The CDR3 DNA reads TGTGCCAGCATTTCGCCGGGCAGCCTCTACAAGCAGTACTTC. Translating it yields CASISPGSLYKQYF.

The rearrangement uses TRBV3-1 and TRBJ2-7; 8 nucleotides match TRBD1. The DNA end favors TRBJ2-1, so the J call may be wrong. CDR3 length: 14 residues. Germline CDR1 LGHDT, CDR2 YNNKEL (reference sequence). The CDR3 sequence is CASSPGQGGYEQFF. CDR3 nucleotides: TGTGCCAGCAGCCCCGGACAGGGTGGATACGAGCAGTTCTTC.

This clonotype was seen more than once but under ten times. The gene calls are TRBV27 and TRBJ2-7; D gene unclear. Trimming left V 2 bases short and J 0 bases short, with 14 bases between. The CDR3 runs to 16 residues. Germline V gene sequence: CDR1 MNHEY, CDR2 SMNVEV (reference sequence). CDR3 in DNA: TGTGCCAGCAGTTTAGTGGCCGGCCAGGCCTCCTACGAGCAGTACTTC. Amino acids: CASSLVAGQASYEQYF.

Only a few counts were recorded for this clonotype. The V gene is TRBV7-9, the J gene TRBJ2-1; 10 bases line up with TRBD2. This CDR3 has 16 residues. CDR1 and CDR2 from the germline V gene are SEHNR and FQNEAQ (reference sequence). With 6 bases clipped from V and 7 bases from J, the junction kept 12 bases outside the gene matches. DNA of the CDR3: TGTGCCAGCAGTTATCAAGCGGGAGGGCCCCATAATGAGCAGTTCTTC. It encodes CASSYQAGGPHNEQFF.

In regard to this clonotype: A read error may explain this, as a much larger clone is one base away. The rearrangement uses TRBV15 and TRBJ2-7, with no clear D. The ends were cut back, 6 bases at V and 7 bases at J, with 16 bases in the middle. Germline V gives CDR1 LNHNV, CDR2 YYDKDF (reference sequence). This CDR3 has 13 residues. CDR3 bases: TGTGCCACCAGGGGCTACTCCTACAATGAGCAGTACTTC. The encoded protein is CATRGYSYNEQYF.

There are many counts of this clonotype. V usage is TRBV20-1 and J usage is TRBJ2-5, with unresolved D. The CDR3 is 14 residues long. Trimming cost V 4 bases and J 1 base, with 13 bases left between them. CDR1 DFQATT and CDR2 SNEGSKA come from the germline V gene (reference sequence). The CDR3 reads CSANLPPVQETQYF. The CDR3 DNA follows: TGCAGTGCTAACCTCCCCCCAGTCCAAGAGACCCAGTACTTC.